These 25 T cell receptor beta chains share one sample of origin, sequenced in a study of graft-versus-host responses after intestinal transplantation. Sequenced by immunoSEQ multiplex PCR; TCRdb stores in-frame clones only, minus some. The top ten clones hold 7% to 9% of a sample with several thousand clones, over 60% of them seen once. Processing was applied to graft tissue in order to liberate intraepithelial and lamina propria lymphocytes. The starting material was ileum tissue, obtained just under 130 days after intestinal transplantation. The source is a human patient who received an intestinal transplant, so some T cells may come from the graft donor.

The chain links TRBV28 to TRBJ2-7, with a weak D call TRBD1 (6 bases). CDR1 and CDR2 (germline): MDHEN, SYDVKM. V lost 4 bases, J lost 3 bases, and 22 bases lay in between. The CDR3 runs to 17 residues. In DNA, the CDR3 is TGTGCCAGCAGTTCAGCAAACACAGGGAAAGACTTCTACGAGCAGTACTTC. Its translation is CASSSANTGKDFYEQYF.

The rearrangement joins TRBV7-3 to TRBJ1-3; D perhaps matches TRBD1 (5 bases). V dropped 0 bases and J dropped 8 bases, with 14 bases sitting between them. The CDR3 has 15 residues. Germline CDR1 SGHTA, CDR2 FQGTGA. CDR3 protein: CASSLTPGPEDTIYF. CDR3 coding DNA: TGTGCCAGCAGCTTAACCCCGGGACCAGAGGACACCATATATTTT.

V and J are TRBV15 and TRBJ2-7; tentative D call: TRBD1 (6 bases). Trimming shortened V by 0 bases and J by 0 bases, and 9 bases separated the two germline ends. This CDR3 region has 15 residues. Per the germline V gene, CDR1 is LNHNV and CDR2 is YYDKDF (reference sequence). DNA of the CDR3: TGTGCCACCAGCAGAGATAACAGGGCCTCCTACGAGCAGTACTTC. Encoded protein: CATSRDNRASYEQYF.

The chain employs TRBV28 and TRBJ1-1; D unresolved. Germline CDR1 reads MDHEN; CDR2 reads SYDVKM. The germline V and J ends were trimmed by 8 bases and 2 bases, with 12 bases remaining between them. The CDR3 runs to 13 residues. CDR3 DNA: TGTGCCAGCCAAACACACGGAAACACTGAAGCTTTCTTT. Protein product: CASQTHGNTEAFF.

The V call is TRBV7-9, the J call TRBJ2-2, with D perhaps matching TRBD1 (5 bases). Between the trimmed V and J ends, which lost 0 bases and 7 bases, there was a span of 15 bases. This CDR3 has 16 amino acids. Germline-derived CDR1 and CDR2 are SEHNR and FQNEAQ (reference sequence). CDR3 region: CASSLAQTSGIGELFF. CDR3 nucleotides: TGTGCCAGCAGCTTAGCCCAAACCTCAGGGATCGGGGAGCTGTTTTTT.

By share, this clone counts as large. The chain carries TRBV4-3 and TRBJ2-7; 9 bases align to TRBD2. This CDR3 region has 17 residues. The trim removed 0 bases at V and 4 bases at J, leaving 10 bases unmatched. Germline CDR1 reads LGHNA; CDR2 reads YSLEER. The CDR3 sequence is CASSQEPPGLAQYEQYF. The CDR3 DNA reads as TGCGCCAGCAGCCAAGAGCCGCCGGGACTAGCACAATACGAGCAGTACTTC.

The CDR3 nucleotides are TGCGCCAGCAGCTTCTTGGGTAGGGCGGGTACAGATACGCAGTATTTT. Its translation: CASSFLGRAGTDTQYF. The chain couples TRBV5-1 to TRBJ2-3; D is possibly TRBD2 (5 bases). This CDR3 comprises 16 residues. Trimming left V 2 bases short and J 3 bases short, with 16 bases between. The germline V gene has CDR1 SGHRS and CDR2 YFSETQ.

The chain carries TRBV4-2 and TRBJ2-5, with 11 nucleotides matching TRBD2. J lost 3 bases, V lost 4 bases, and 4 bases had no gene match. Germline V lookup: CDR1 LGHNA, CDR2 YNFKEQ. CDR3 size: 15 residues. Here the CDR3 reads CASSRVLAGEETQYF. DNA for the CDR3: TGTGCCAGCAGCCGAGTACTAGCGGGGGAAGAGACCCAGTACTTC.

The chain links TRBV27 to TRBJ2-7, with D perhaps given as TRBD1 or TRBD2 (5 bases each). The germline V gene encodes CDR1 MNHEY and CDR2 SMNVEV (reference sequence). V gave up 2 bases and J gave up 0 bases, with 8 bases separating them. The length of the CDR3 is 14 residues. CDR3 DNA sequence: TGTGCCAGCAGTTTACTTGGGACCTCCTACGAGCAGTACTTC. Translation gives CASSLLGTSYEQYF.

J is TRBJ2-7 and V is TRBV19; no definite D call. V was trimmed by 10 bases and J by 1 base, leaving 20 bases between them. The germline V gene has CDR1 LNHDA and CDR2 SQIVND (reference sequence). The CDR3 runs 15 residues. Written as DNA, the CDR3 is TGTGCCACCTCCCCTGGTGAAGGATTTTCCTACGAGCAGTACTTC. This encodes CATSPGEGFSYEQYF. Full variable domain (outside the CDR3, taken from reference TRBV19 and TRBJ2-7): DGGITQSPKYLFRKEGQNVTLSCEQNLNHDAMYWYRQDPGQGLRLIYYSQIVNDFQKGDIAEGYSVSREKKESFPLTVTSAQKNPTAFYLCATSPGEGFSYEQYFGPGTRLTVT.

The chain combines TRBV6-1 with TRBJ2-2; D perhaps matches TRBD2 (5 bases). Between the trimmed V and J ends, which lost 7 bases and 6 bases, there was a span of 18 bases. CDR1 MNHNS and CDR2 SASEGT come from the germline V gene. The CDR3 runs to 15 residues. The DNA of the CDR3 is TGTGCCAGCACGAGGGCCCCCGCAGGCCCCGGGGAGCTGTTTTTT. It translates to CASTRAPAGPGELFF.

The V and J genes are TRBV5-1 and TRBJ1-5; 9 nucleotides line up with TRBD1. Germline V gives CDR1 SGHRS, CDR2 YFSETQ. CDR3 length equals 14 residues. J lost 7 bases, V lost 5 bases, and 7 bases had no gene match. The CDR3 DNA follows: TGCGCCAGCAGTCCAACAGGGGGCGGGCAGCCCCAGCATTTT. Translating gives CASSPTGGGQPQHF.

The chain has TRBV19 and TRBJ1-1; 8 bases map to TRBD1. Germline loops: CDR1 LNHDA, CDR2 SQIVND (reference sequence). The CDR3 is made up of 16 amino acids. Germline trimming cut 7 bases from V and 8 bases from J; bases unmatched to any gene: 18. The CDR3 sequence: CASKDDKGQEPEEAFF. CDR3 bases: TGTGCCAGTAAAGACGATAAGGGACAGGAGCCTGAAGAAGCTTTCTTT.

V usage is TRBV10-3 and J usage is TRBJ2-1; 8 nucleotides match TRBD2. CDR3 size: 14 residues. In germline, CDR1 is ENHRY, CDR2 SYGVKD. Losses at the gene ends were 6 bases for V and 0 bases for J; bases not matched to a gene: 1. This CDR3 is CAIRSGSSYNEQFF. The CDR3 nucleotides are TGTGCCATCAGGAGCGGGAGCTCCTACAATGAGCAGTTCTTC.

A remark on this clone: A much larger clone lies one base from this, so it may be a read error. The chain links TRBV30 to TRBJ1-2; D is unresolved. CDR3 length equals 11 residues. Germline CDR1 and CDR2: GTSNPN and SVGIG (reference sequence). The CDR3 DNA is TGTTCCTGGCAGCGAGGCTATGGCTACACCTTC. Protein product: CSWQRGYGYTF.

The chain joins TRBV19 to TRBJ1-5; D is undetermined. The germline V and J ends were trimmed by 1 base and 5 bases, with 9 bases remaining between them. Germline V gives CDR1 LNHDA, CDR2 SQIVND (reference sequence). CDR3 length: 14 residues. The CDR3 region has the DNA TGTGCCAGTAGTATAGCGGGCAGTGATCAGCCCCAGCATTTT. Encoded protein: CASSIAGSDQPQHF.

The chain joins TRBV7-2 to TRBJ2-3; 9 bases are shared with TRBD2. The germline V gene has CDR1 SGHTA and CDR2 FQGNSA. V gave up 3 bases and J gave up 5 bases; unmatched junction bases: 3. CDR3 length: 14 residues. The CDR3 DNA sequence: TGTGCCAGCAGCTTTTTTAGCGGGAGAGATACGCAGTATTTT. As protein: CASSFFSGRDTQYF. Complete variable domain (other parts from reference TRBV7-2 and TRBJ2-3): GAGVSQSPSNKVTEKGKDVELRCDPISGHTALYWYRQSLGQGLEFLIYFQGNSAPDKSGLPSDRFSAERTGGSVSTLTIQRTQQEDSAVYLCASSFFSGRDTQYFGPGTRLTVL.

The rearrangement uses TRBV27 and TRBJ2-5; TRBD2 matches at 12 bases. The J call is uncertain, as TRBJ2-7 better fits the DNA end. Looked up from germline, CDR1 is MNHEY and CDR2 is SMNVEV (reference sequence). The CDR3 length is 18 residues. Here the CDR3 reads CASSLFPRLAGASYEQYF. CDR3 nucleotide sequence: TGTGCCAGCAGTTTATTCCCCAGACTAGCGGGAGCTTCCTACGAGCAGTACTTC.

The rearrangement links TRBV6-5 to TRBJ2-5; the D gene could be TRBD1 or TRBD2 (6 bases each). The DNA end lines up better with TRBJ2-7; the J call may be wrong. This CDR3 has 13 residues. CDR1 MNHEY and CDR2 SVGAGI come from the germline V gene. This chain's CDR3 is CASSYRGHYEQYF. The CDR3 coding sequence is TGTGCCAGCAGTTACCGGGGGCACTACGAGCAGTACTTC.

In DNA, the CDR3 is TGTGCCAGCCGCCGCAGGGGAGCTTTCTTT. This encodes CASRRRGAFF. The gene calls are TRBV9 and TRBJ1-1; TRBD1 might be the D (6 bases). Trimming shortened V by 7 bases and J by 10 bases, and 11 bases separated the two germline ends. CDR1 is SGDLS, CDR2 YYNGEE, per germline. This CDR3 has 10 amino acids.

This chain uses TRBV6-4 with TRBJ2-1; 11 bases are a match to TRBD2. In germline, CDR1 is MRHNA, CDR2 SNTAGT. The CDR3 contains 16 residues. Unmatched junction bases numbered 7, after V lost 2 bases and J lost 7 bases. CDR3 protein: CASSDAGTSGTNEQFF. In DNA, the CDR3 is TGTGCCAGCAGTGACGCCGGGACTAGCGGAACTAATGAGCAGTTCTTC.

This clone was counted a single time. The chain links TRBV28 to TRBJ2-7; D is unclear. The CDR3 totals 14 residues. In germline, CDR1 is MDHEN, CDR2 SYDVKM. V was clipped by 6 bases and J by 1 base, with 13 bases between them. The CDR3 DNA sequence: TGTGCCAGCAGCTACCTCCACCTTTCCTACGAGCAGTACTTC. Translated: CASSYLHLSYEQYF.

The V and J genes are TRBV10-1 and TRBJ2-7, with 13 bases fitting TRBD2. The V gene end was trimmed by 4 bases and the J gene end by 4 bases; junction bases not matched to a gene: 7. There are 16 residues in the CDR3. Germline-derived CDR1 and CDR2 are WNHNN and SYGVQD (reference sequence). The CDR3 sequence: CASSVWTSGSEYEQYF. The CDR3 DNA sequence: TGCGCCAGCAGTGTGTGGACTAGCGGGAGTGAGTACGAGCAGTACTTC.

The genes are TRBV6-5 and TRBJ1-3; D might be TRBD1 (6 bases). CDR1 MNHEY and CDR2 SVGAGI come from the germline V gene. There are 15 residues in the CDR3. V lost 6 bases and J 3 bases, leaving 15 bases between the germline ends. The CDR3: CASREVTGYGNTIYF. The CDR3, as DNA: TGTGCCAGCAGGGAGGTAACAGGGTATGGAAACACCATATATTTT.

The rearrangement joins TRBV27 to TRBJ2-7; D could derive from TRBD1 or TRBD2 (6 bases each). V dropped 1 base and J dropped 4 bases, with 11 bases sitting between them. Germline lookup yields CDR1 MNHEY and CDR2 SMNVEV (reference sequence). CDR3 length equals 14 residues. CDR3 coding DNA: TGTGCCAGCAGTTTATTGGGGGGCGGTTACGAGCAGTACTTC. It codes for CASSLLGGGYEQYF.